These 15 T cell receptor beta chains originate from one sample sequenced in a study of identical twins. TCRdb re-called the 5' RACE reads through MiXCR, storing one row per CDR3 protein. The profile shows around 290,000 distinct CDR3 sequences, 7.5% to 9.5% of them singletons. Separately, the same data were catalogued under a study of yellow fever vaccine responses in identical twins.

Material: CD8+ T cells sorted from blood. All receptors come from a woman aged 18-29 years in good health.

This clonotype was seen only a few times. This chain links TRBV20-1 with TRBJ2-1, with D unresolved. V was pared by 6 bases and J by 6 bases, with 9 bases between. CDR3 length equals 11 residues. Looked up from germline, CDR1 is DFQATT and CDR2 is SNEGSKA (reference sequence). The CDR3 loop is CSAPETNEQFF. In nucleotides, the CDR3 is TGCAGTGCCCCCGAAACCAATGAGCAGTTCTTC.

This clonotype has a count of ten or more. The CDR3 DNA reads as TGCAGCGTTGTAGCTAGCGGGAGACATCAGTTCTTC. Protein: CSVVASGRHQFF. The chain links TRBV29-1 to TRBJ2-1; 10 bases agree with TRBD2. The CDR3 has 12 amino acids. The V gene's germline CDR1 is SQVTM and CDR2 ANQGSEA. With 4 bases clipped from V and 13 bases from J, the junction kept 7 bases outside the gene matches.

This clonotype was observed many times. The CDR3 DNA sequence: TGTGCCAGCAGTAGACAGGGCAGGAACACTGAAGCTTTCTTT. Protein: CASSRQGRNTEAFF. The genes are TRBV28 and TRBJ1-1, with 7 bases lining up with TRBD1. The CDR3 spans 14 residues. The V gene's germline CDR1 is MDHEN and CDR2 SYDVKM. Trimming cost V 5 bases and J 1 base; bases outside gene matches: 4.

This clonotype has ten or more counts. This rearrangement joins TRBV10-3 to TRBJ1-3, with unresolved D. Germline-derived CDR1 and CDR2 are ENHRY and SYGVKD. The CDR3 extends over 15 amino acids. The V end was cut by 0 bases, the J end by 0 bases, with 6 bases between. The CDR3 bases are TGTGCCATCAGTGAGTCCGCAGGCTCTGGAAACACCATATATTTT. This sequence encodes CAISESAGSGNTIYF.

This clonotype has only a few counts. This chain joins TRBV20-1 and TRBJ2-1; 11 bases agree with TRBD2. The CDR3 length is 16 residues. Germline V gene data show CDR1 as DFQATT and CDR2 as SNEGSKA (reference sequence). V lost 0 bases, J lost 6 bases, and 7 bases stayed unmatched. CDR3: CSAREVAGGPGNEQFF. The CDR3, as DNA: TGCAGTGCTAGAGAGGTAGCGGGGGGGCCGGGCAATGAGCAGTTCTTC.

The sample holds many counts of this clonotype. V usage is TRBV10-3 and J usage is TRBJ2-7, with TRBD1 as a possible D gene (5 bases). V lost 0 bases and J 2 bases, leaving 14 bases between the germline ends. The CDR3 has 16 residues. The germline V gene encodes CDR1 ENHRY and CDR2 SYGVKD. This chain's CDR3 is CAISESTRQDTYEQYF. The CDR3 DNA reads as TGTGCCATCAGTGAGTCGACTCGGCAGGACACCTACGAGCAGTACTTC.

Points on this clonotype: A clone one base away is much larger, so this may be a read error. The chain joins TRBV5-6 to TRBJ2-6; perhaps D is TRBD1 or TRBD2 (5 bases each). V was trimmed by 6 bases and J by 2 bases, leaving 9 bases between them. Germline V gene data show CDR1 as SGHDT and CDR2 as YYEEEE. CDR3 length: 14 amino acids. The CDR3 nucleotides are TGTGCCAGCACTTTGGGGGCTGGGGCCAACGTCCTGACTTTC. Translation: CASTLGAGANVLTF.

This chain joins TRBV4-3 and TRBJ2-1; weak D call: TRBD2 (6 bases). V lost 0 bases and J 6 bases, leaving 12 bases between the germline ends. Per the germline V gene, CDR1 is LGHNA and CDR2 is YSLEER. CDR3 length equals 15 residues. For the CDR3, the DNA is TGCGCCAGCAGCCAAGAGGGGAGGCTTCGCAATGAGCAGTTCTTC. This encodes CASSQEGRLRNEQFF.

This chain joins TRBV4-3 and TRBJ2-4; D unclear. Trimming shortened V by 3 bases and J by 1 base, and 10 bases separated the two germline ends. The length of the CDR3 is 15 residues. Germline CDR1 LGHNA, CDR2 YSLEER. CDR3 DNA sequence: TGCGCCAGCAGCCAGATTAGTGGGGCCAAAAACATTCAGTACTTC. Its protein product is CASSQISGAKNIQYF.

This clonotype showed up many times. This chain joins TRBV7-3 and TRBJ2-3; D is possibly TRBD2 (6 bases). The CDR3 totals 18 residues. V was clipped by 4 bases and J by 0 bases, with 20 bases between them. Per the germline V gene, CDR1 is SGHTA and CDR2 is FQGTGA. CDR3 in DNA: TGTGCCAGCAGCTCCCCCCTCGTTGCGGGGCCTAGCACAGATACGCAGTATTTT. Amino acids: CASSSPLVAGPSTDTQYF.

The chain joins TRBV29-1 to TRBJ1-2; D uncertain. V dropped 1 base and J dropped 5 bases, with 8 bases sitting between them. CDR1 SQVTM and CDR2 ANQGSEA come from the germline V gene. There are 12 residues in the CDR3. The CDR3 DNA reads as TGCAGCGTTGAAGGGGAAGGGTATGGCTACACCTTC. It translates to CSVEGEGYGYTF.

This clonotype was seen only a few times. V and J are TRBV27 and TRBJ2-2; 7 positions agree with TRBD2. The CDR3 contains 14 residues. V lost 7 bases to trimming and J lost 6 bases; unmatched junction nucleotides: 8. From germline, CDR1 is MNHEY and CDR2 SMNVEV (reference sequence). CDR3 loop: CASTRSLASGELFF. The CDR3 bases are TGTGCCAGCACCAGGTCACTAGCGTCCGGGGAGCTGTTTTTT.

The chain joins TRBV27 to TRBJ1-1, with D unclear. The germline gives CDR1 MNHEY, CDR2 SMNVEV (reference sequence). Trimming shortened V by 3 bases and J by 3 bases, and 11 bases separated the two germline ends. There are 14 residues in the CDR3. Written as DNA, the CDR3 is TGTGCCAGCAGTTTTACTGGGGAGCACACTGAAGCTTTCTTT. Residues: CASSFTGEHTEAFF.

This clonotype appeared a few times. The chain recombines TRBV7-6 with TRBJ2-3; TRBD2 is a possible D gene (7 bases). V was cut by 1 base and J by 4 bases, with 12 bases left in between. CDR1 SGHVS and CDR2 FNYEAQ come from the germline V gene. CDR3 length equals 15 residues. The DNA of the CDR3 is TGTGCCAGCAGCTTAGTCGGGGGGCCATCAGATACGCAGTATTTT. Protein: CASSLVGGPSDTQYF.

This clonotype has a count of ten or more. The chain links TRBV27 to TRBJ2-1, with unresolved D. The CDR3 contains 16 residues. CDR1 is MNHEY and CDR2 is SMNVEV in the germline V gene (reference sequence). The ends were cut back, 0 bases at V and 7 bases at J, with 16 bases in the middle. CDR3 bases: TGTGCCAGCAGTTTATCTTACGACGGGCAACATAATGAGCAGTTCTTC. It translates to CASSLSYDGQHNEQFF.